This T cell receptor (beta chain) was captured by sequencing in a study of vaccination effects on CD4 cells after COVID-19. CD4+ T cells were isolated after approximately 10 days of culture. The vaccine given was either BNT162b2 or mRNA-1273, in two doses. Looked up from germline, CDR1 is LNHDA and CDR2 is SQIVND (reference sequence). This CDR3 spans 13 amino acids. This clone occurred a few times. Its cognate antigen is unknown. Produced via immunoSEQ multiplex PCR; TCRdb's table is partial and in-frame only. In the table there are tens of thousands of clones, about 73% of which are singletons. The TCR originated in a human donor who received a COVID-19 vaccine. The sample here was CD4+ T cells from PBMCs cultured without peptide, taken after COVID-19 vaccination. The chain uses TRBV19 and TRBJ2-1, with 10 bases aligning to TRBD2. Here the CDR3 DNA reads TGTACGAGCGGGGGGGCCAGGTTGAATGAGCAGTTCTTC. Translated, it gives CTSGGARLNEQFF.